This T cell receptor beta chain was retrieved from a study of T cells after yellow fever vaccination. A remark on this clonotype: What it recognizes is unknown.

Whole-study results and caveats: Though weaker, the secondary response peaked faster, on day 5 versus 15. Primary-vaccination clones mostly resurfaced post-booster (nearly 97% CD4, approximately 90% CD8).

TCRdb used MiXCR to reprocess the 5' RACE reads, holding one entry per CDR3 protein. The sample consists of nearly 550,000 distinct CDR3 sequences, roughly a fifth of them appearing once. With 6 bases clipped from V and 6 bases from J, the junction kept 6 bases outside the gene matches. The CDR3 extends over 14 amino acids. Germline CDR1 is SGHTA and CDR2 is FQGNSA. The material was PBMCs, obtained 15 days after the yellow fever booster vaccination. The V gene is TRBV7-2, the J gene TRBJ2-2; 8 bases are a match to TRBD1. The sequence came from a young man who received the YFV17D yellow fever vaccine. CDR3 nucleotides: TGTGCCAGCAGGAGACAGGGGTTGGCCGGGGAGCTGTTTTTT. Its protein product is CASRRQGLAGELFF. The full variable domain, its missing parts supplied by reference TRBV7-2 and TRBJ2-2, is GAGVSQSPSNKVTEKGKDVELRCDPISGHTALYWYRQSLGQGLEFLIYFQGNSAPDKSGLPSDRFSAERTGGSVSTLTIQRTQQEDSAVYLCASRRQGLAGELFFGEGSRLTVL.